The rows below give T cell receptor beta chains drawn from one sample of a study of cytomegalovirus exposure and HLA in healthy donors. Assay used: immunoSEQ multiplex PCR; TCRdb lists only in-frame clones, some missing. The top ten hold 2.5% to 3.5% of the sample, which has roughly 120,000 clones, 65% to 80% seen once. The sample was PBMCs. The receptor source for this set is a woman aged 40 to 55 in good health and CMV-seropositive. CDR3s include the opening cysteine and the closing phenylalanine or tryptophan. The D gene is left open where the match is weak. The size entry is marked missing in some rows and otherwise reads once, few, many or a size class.

D gene: TRBD2
J gene: TRBJ2-1
clone size: -
V gene: TRBV7-2
CDR3 DNA: TGTGCCAGCAGGCAGAGTCCCCTAGCGGGAGGGTCCAACAATGAGCAGTTCTTC
CDR3 protein: CASRQSPLAGGSNNEQFF

D gene: TRBD2
J gene: TRBJ2-7
clone size: -
V gene: TRBV15
CDR3 DNA: TGTGCCACCAGCACCGGAGCCCAGCGGGAGTCGAACGAGCAGTACTTC
CDR3 protein: CATSTGAQRESNEQYF

D gene: -
J gene: TRBJ1-1
clone size: -
V gene: TRBV27
CDR3 DNA: TGTGCCAGCAGTCCACGACAGTGGAACACTGAAGCTTTCTTT
CDR3 protein: CASSPRQWNTEAFF

D gene: -
J gene: TRBJ2-3
clone size: few
V gene: TRBV5-6
CDR3 DNA: TGTGCCAGCACCACGGGACACAACACAGATACGCAGTATTTT
CDR3 protein: CASTTGHNTDTQYF

D gene: TRBD1
J gene: TRBJ2-6
clone size: once
V gene: TRBV4-1
CDR3 DNA: TGCGCCAGCAGCCCGGCAGGACAGGGGATAGGTCTGGGGGCCAACGTCCTGACTTTC
CDR3 protein: CASSPAGQGIGLGANVLTF

D gene: -
J gene: TRBJ1-5
clone size: -
V gene: TRBV11-2
CDR3 DNA: TGTGCCAGCAGCGCAGAGCCCCAGCATTTT
CDR3 protein: CASSAEPQHF

D gene: TRBD2
J gene: TRBJ2-1
clone size: -
V gene: TRBV7-6
CDR3 DNA: TGTGCCAGCAGCTTAGAGCTAGCGGGGAACAATGAGCAGTTCTTC
CDR3 protein: CASSLELAGNNEQFF

D gene: -
J gene: TRBJ2-5
clone size: -
V gene: TRBV9
CDR3 DNA: TGTGCCAGCAGCGTAGGGGCAGGTCCCCAAGAGACCCAGTACTTC
CDR3 protein: CASSVGAGPQETQYF

D gene: -
J gene: TRBJ2-1
clone size: -
V gene: TRBV2
CDR3 DNA: TGTGCCAGCGAGGTTCGCTCCTACAATGAGCAGTTCTTC
CDR3 protein: CASEVRSYNEQFF

D gene: TRBD1
J gene: TRBJ2-7
clone size: -
V gene: TRBV5-1
CDR3 DNA: TGCGCCACATCCCCCGGGACAGACTACGAGCAGTACTTC
CDR3 protein: CATSPGTDYEQYF

D gene: TRBD2
J gene: TRBJ2-7
clone size: -
V gene: TRBV4-2
CDR3 DNA: TGTGCCAGCAGCCAAGAAGGAGCGGGGGGTACCTACGAGCAGTACTTC
CDR3 protein: CASSQEGAGGTYEQYF

D gene: -
J gene: TRBJ2-7
clone size: -
V gene: TRBV2
CDR3 DNA: TGTGCCAGCAGTGCCCCGGGACACACCTACGAGCAGTACTTC
CDR3 protein: CASSAPGHTYEQYF

D gene: -
J gene: TRBJ1-5
clone size: -
V gene: TRBV5-1
CDR3 DNA: TGCGCCAGCAGCCCTTACGGGGGGATTAATCAGCCCCAGCATTTT
CDR3 protein: CASSPYGGINQPQHF

D gene: -
J gene: TRBJ2-7
clone size: -
V gene: TRBV11-3
CDR3 DNA: TGTGCCAGCAGCTCTGCAGGGGTTTCCTACGAGCAGTACTTC
CDR3 protein: CASSSAGVSYEQYF

D gene: -
J gene: TRBJ1-4
clone size: -
V gene: TRBV15
CDR3 DNA: TGTGCCACCAGCGGGCTGACAGCAACTAATGAAAAACTGTTTTTT
CDR3 protein: CATSGLTATNEKLFF

D gene: -
J gene: TRBJ2-7
clone size: -
V gene: TRBV12-1
CDR3 DNA: TGTGCCAGCAGTGTTAGCGGGAGGGCATTCCACGAGCAGTACTTC
CDR3 protein: CASSVSGRAFHEQYF

D gene: -
J gene: TRBJ2-7
clone size: -
V gene: TRBV7-2
CDR3 DNA: TGTGCCAGCAGCATCGAGCCGGGACTCGAGCAGTACTTC
CDR3 protein: CASSIEPGLEQYF

D gene: TRBD1
J gene: TRBJ1-6
clone size: -
V gene: TRBV10-3
CDR3 DNA: TGTGCCACCGACAGGGACGGGGATAATTCACCCCTCCACTTT
CDR3 protein: CATDRDGDNSPLHF

D gene: TRBD2
J gene: TRBJ2-3
clone size: -
V gene: TRBV11-2
CDR3 DNA: TGTGCCAGCAGCTTGGGGGTAGCGGGGTCCGGGGGAGATACGCAGTATTTT
CDR3 protein: CASSLGVAGSGGDTQYF

D gene: TRBD1
J gene: TRBJ2-7
clone size: -
V gene: TRBV29-1
CDR3 DNA: TGCAGCGTTCGAGAGGGACAGGGTCTAAGGTACGGGCAGTACTTC
CDR3 protein: CSVREGQGLRYGQYF

D gene: TRBD2
J gene: TRBJ2-5
clone size: -
V gene: TRBV5-4
CDR3 DNA: TGTGCCAGCGATGCGGGGCGGGGGGTCCAAGAGACCCAGTACTTC
CDR3 protein: CASDAGRGVQETQYF

D gene: -
J gene: TRBJ1-6
clone size: -
V gene: TRBV7-9
CDR3 DNA: TGTGCCAGCAGCTTAGATGCGAATTCACCCCTCCACTTT
CDR3 protein: CASSLDANSPLHF

D gene: -
J gene: TRBJ2-3
clone size: -
V gene: TRBV4-2
CDR3 DNA: TGTGCCAGCAGCCAAGATCTAAGCACAGATACGCAGTATTTT
CDR3 protein: CASSQDLSTDTQYF

D gene: TRBD1
J gene: TRBJ2-7
clone size: -
V gene: TRBV7-6
CDR3 DNA: TGTGCCAGCAGCCTCACGGACAGGGGAGGGTACGAGCAGTACTTC
CDR3 protein: CASSLTDRGGYEQYF

D gene: -
J gene: TRBJ2-3
clone size: -
V gene: TRBV11-2
CDR3 DNA: TGTGCCAGCAGCCCCCAGGATACGCAGTATTTT
CDR3 protein: CASSPQDTQYF

D gene: -
J gene: TRBJ1-4
clone size: -
V gene: TRBV14
CDR3 DNA: TGTGCCAGCAGCCAAGAATCGACAGAGAATGAAAAACTGTTTTTT
CDR3 protein: CASSQESTENEKLFF

D gene: -
J gene: TRBJ2-7
clone size: -
V gene: TRBV19
CDR3 DNA: TGTGCCAGTAGTATAGGGGCAGGCTCCTACGAGCAGTACTTC
CDR3 protein: CASSIGAGSYEQYF

D gene: TRBD1
J gene: TRBJ2-2
clone size: -
V gene: TRBV18
CDR3 DNA: TGTGCCAGCTCACCGGACAGGGGGCGGACCGGGGAGCTGTTTTTT
CDR3 protein: CASSPDRGRTGELFF

D gene: TRBD2
J gene: TRBJ2-3
clone size: -
V gene: TRBV5-4
CDR3 DNA: TGTGCCTCAAAGCTTGTCGTTGGGGTCGGGGGGACAGATACGCAGTATTTT
CDR3 protein: CASKLVVGVGGTDTQYF

D gene: -
J gene: TRBJ1-5
clone size: -
V gene: TRBV6-1
CDR3 DNA: TGTGCCAGCAGTGATTCAAGCGTACCAGCCCCGAATCAGCCCCAGCATTTT
CDR3 protein: CASSDSSVPAPNQPQHF

D gene: TRBD1
J gene: TRBJ2-7
clone size: -
V gene: TRBV27
CDR3 DNA: TGTGCCAGCAGTTTATTCACCCAGGGGGTCCACGAGCAGTACTTC
CDR3 protein: CASSLFTQGVHEQYF

D gene: -
J gene: TRBJ2-1
clone size: -
V gene: TRBV6-4
CDR3 DNA: TGTGCCAGCAGTGATTTGGCCATGAGGGCGGGGGACATCTACAATGAGCAGTTCTTC
CDR3 protein: CASSDLAMRAGDIYNEQFF

D gene: TRBD2
J gene: TRBJ2-2
clone size: -
V gene: TRBV7-8
CDR3 DNA: TGTGCCAGCAGCTTAGGGGCTAGCGGGAATGTCGGGGAGCTGTTTTTT
CDR3 protein: CASSLGASGNVGELFF

D gene: TRBD2
J gene: TRBJ2-1
clone size: once
V gene: TRBV30
CDR3 DNA: TGTGCCTGGAGTGCCCCTAGCGGCTCCTACAATGAGCAGTTCTTC
CDR3 protein: CAWSAPSGSYNEQFF

D gene: -
J gene: TRBJ2-2
clone size: -
V gene: TRBV6-5
CDR3 DNA: TGTGCCAGCAGAGGCCCGGCAGGGACCGGGGAGCTGTTTTTT
CDR3 protein: CASRGPAGTGELFF

D gene: -
J gene: TRBJ1-1
clone size: -
V gene: TRBV27
CDR3 DNA: TGTGCCAGCAGTTTGTTGGGCCCGAACACTGAAGCTTTCTTT
CDR3 protein: CASSLLGPNTEAFF

D gene: -
J gene: TRBJ2-3
clone size: -
V gene: TRBV27
CDR3 DNA: TGTGCCAGCACCTTAGGAGCCTTTCGCACAGATACGCAGTATTTT
CDR3 protein: CASTLGAFRTDTQYF

D gene: TRBD1
J gene: TRBJ1-1
clone size: -
V gene: TRBV7-9
CDR3 DNA: TGTGCCAGCAGCCCTGGAACCGGGACAGGGGGCATGAACACTGAAGCTTTCTTT
CDR3 protein: CASSPGTGTGGMNTEAFF

D gene: -
J gene: TRBJ2-7
clone size: -
V gene: TRBV15
CDR3 DNA: TGTGCCACCAGCAGAGGGCTAGACTACGAGCAGTACTTC
CDR3 protein: CATSRGLDYEQYF

D gene: -
J gene: TRBJ2-1
clone size: -
V gene: TRBV2
CDR3 DNA: TGTGCCAGCAGTGAAGGTCCAGCGGACCCCTACAATGAGCAGTTCTTC
CDR3 protein: CASSEGPADPYNEQFF

D gene: -
J gene: TRBJ2-5
clone size: once
V gene: TRBV5-8
CDR3 DNA: TGTGCCAGCAGCTTGGTTAGGGGGAGAGAGACCCAGTACTTC
CDR3 protein: CASSLVRGRETQYF

D gene: TRBD1
J gene: TRBJ1-1
clone size: few
V gene: TRBV5-8
CDR3 DNA: TGTGCCAGCAGCTCGGGACAGGGGGTGGTCACTGAAGCTTTCTTT
CDR3 protein: CASSSGQGVVTEAFF

D gene: -
J gene: TRBJ2-2
clone size: few
V gene: TRBV28
CDR3 DNA: TGTGCCAGCAGTTTCCCAGACACCCCCGACCTGTTTTTT
CDR3 protein: CASSFPDTPDLFF

D gene: TRBD2
J gene: TRBJ2-1
clone size: few
V gene: TRBV11-2
CDR3 DNA: TGTGCCAGCAGCGCCCCGAGCGGGGGCTACAATGAGCAGTTCTTC
CDR3 protein: CASSAPSGGYNEQFF

D gene: TRBD1
J gene: TRBJ1-5
clone size: -
V gene: TRBV9
CDR3 DNA: TGTGCCAGCAGCGGAGGGACAGGGCATAGCAATCAGCCCCAGCATTTT
CDR3 protein: CASSGGTGHSNQPQHF

D gene: TRBD2
J gene: TRBJ2-7
clone size: -
V gene: TRBV19
CDR3 DNA: TGTGCCAGTAGTAATGGACTAGCGGGTAGGTCCTACGAGCAGTACTTC
CDR3 protein: CASSNGLAGRSYEQYF

D gene: TRBD1
J gene: TRBJ1-5
clone size: -
V gene: TRBV6-1
CDR3 DNA: TGTGCCAGCAGTACGGACAGGGGCAGGCAGCCCCAGCATTTT
CDR3 protein: CASSTDRGRQPQHF

D gene: TRBD2
J gene: TRBJ2-3
clone size: -
V gene: TRBV10-3
CDR3 DNA: TGTGCCATCAAAAAGGGACTAGCGGGAGTAAGCACAGATACGCAGTATTTT
CDR3 protein: CAIKKGLAGVSTDTQYF

D gene: TRBD2
J gene: TRBJ2-7
clone size: -
V gene: TRBV18
CDR3 DNA: TGTGCCAGCTCACCGGGGGGGGATGGCTCCTACGAGCAGTACTTC
CDR3 protein: CASSPGGDGSYEQYF

D gene: TRBD2
J gene: TRBJ2-2
clone size: -
V gene: TRBV7-3
CDR3 DNA: TGTGCCAGCAGCCCCTTCGGACTAGCGGGAGGAACCGGGGAGCTGTTTTTT
CDR3 protein: CASSPFGLAGGTGELFF

D gene: TRBD2
J gene: TRBJ2-1
clone size: -
V gene: TRBV4-1
CDR3 DNA: TGCGCCAGCAGCCAAGTTCAGGGTAGCGGGAGGAGAAATGGGCAGTTCTTC
CDR3 protein: CASSQVQGSGRRNGQFF

D gene: -
J gene: TRBJ1-2
clone size: -
V gene: TRBV5-1
CDR3 DNA: TGCGCCAGCAGCTCGGGGACAAGGGGGACTAACTATGGCTACACCTTC
CDR3 protein: CASSSGTRGTNYGYTF

D gene: -
J gene: TRBJ1-1
clone size: -
V gene: TRBV2
CDR3 DNA: TGTGCCACCCAAGGGGCACTTACTAACACTGAAGCTTTCTTT
CDR3 protein: CATQGALTNTEAFF

D gene: TRBD2
J gene: TRBJ2-1
clone size: -
V gene: TRBV4-3
CDR3 DNA: TGCGCCAGCAGCCAAGTAGCTAGCGGAGGGGCCCCCCGATACAATGAGCAGTTCTTC
CDR3 protein: CASSQVASGGAPRYNEQFF

D gene: -
J gene: TRBJ2-7
clone size: -
V gene: TRBV5-4
CDR3 DNA: TGTGCCAGCAGCCCCGCCCAGGAAAACGAGCAGTACTTC
CDR3 protein: CASSPAQENEQYF

D gene: -
J gene: TRBJ1-5
clone size: few
V gene: TRBV7-9
CDR3 DNA: TGTGCCAGCAGCCCCCCGGGCAGGGCCCGACATTATAGCAATCAGCCCCAGCATTTT
CDR3 protein: CASSPPGRARHYSNQPQHF

D gene: TRBD1
J gene: TRBJ2-7
clone size: -
V gene: TRBV6-6
CDR3 DNA: TGTGCCAGCAGTACCCCGCTTCAGGGGGCGAGGTACGAGCAGTACTTC
CDR3 protein: CASSTPLQGARYEQYF

D gene: -
J gene: TRBJ1-1
clone size: -
V gene: TRBV5-6
CDR3 DNA: TGTGCCAGCAGCGCAGACAGAATGAACACTGAAGCTTTCTTT
CDR3 protein: CASSADRMNTEAFF

D gene: -
J gene: TRBJ2-3
clone size: -
V gene: TRBV5-1
CDR3 DNA: TGCGCCAGCAGCTTTAGGGAGTTCGCAGATACGCAGTATTTT
CDR3 protein: CASSFREFADTQYF

D gene: TRBD1
J gene: TRBJ1-4
clone size: -
V gene: TRBV23-1
CDR3 DNA: TGCGCCAGCAGTCATCCCGGGACAGGGGCTGAAAAACTGTTTTTT
CDR3 protein: CASSHPGTGAEKLFF